A single sample gave rise to the 12 T cell receptor beta chains below, sequenced in a study of T-cell reconstitution after alpha-beta-depleted transplantation in children. Library preparation (for TCRbeta) was performed with unique molecular identifiers. TCRdb re-analysed the PCR reads in MiXCR, keeping a single row per CDR3 protein. Altogether fewer than 90,000 distinct CDR3 sequences are present, 5.5% to 7.5% being singletons, with the ten largest covering about 2.3%. The sample consisted of PBMCs from the stem cell graft donor, taken from the stem cell graft. The receptors shown here come from a human donor who donated a stem cell graft to a child with acute lymphoblastic leukemia.

This clonotype was recorded a few times. The CDR3 loop is CASSVVPEWEQFF. As DNA, the CDR3 is TGTGCCAGCAGCGTAGTTCCGGAGTGGGAGCAGTTCTTC. The chain uses TRBV9 and TRBJ2-1; no firm D call. Germline V lookup: CDR1 SGDLS, CDR2 YYNGEE. There are 13 residues in the CDR3. V lost 0 bases and J 10 bases, leaving 11 bases between the germline ends.

Many counts were recorded for this clonotype. CDR3 protein: CASSLASGAEAFF. The CDR3 bases are TGTGCCAGCAGCTTAGCCTCGGGTGCTGAAGCTTTCTTT. V and J are TRBV7-6 and TRBJ1-1; D is unresolved. The ends were cut back, 0 bases at V and 6 bases at J, with 8 bases in the middle. The CDR3 is made up of 13 amino acids. Germline V gene data show CDR1 as SGHVS and CDR2 as FNYEAQ.

This clonotype was recorded many times. The chain recombines TRBV5-5 with TRBJ2-1, with D uncertain. The germline V and J ends were trimmed by 4 bases and 4 bases, with 9 bases remaining between them. The V gene's germline CDR1 is SGHKS and CDR2 YYEKEE (reference sequence). The length of the CDR3 is 13 residues. CDR3 protein: CASSPTEYNEQFF. For the CDR3, the DNA is TGTGCCAGCAGCCCCACGGAGTACAATGAGCAGTTCTTC.

This clonotype was found a few times. A junction boundary mismatches the germline segment, possibly from a read error. This rearrangement joins TRBV11-1 to TRBJ2-7; 7 bases line up with TRBD1. This CDR3 spans 14 amino acids. Looked up from germline, CDR1 is SGHAT and CDR2 is FQDESV (reference sequence). The CDR3 loop reads CAGSLEQGSYEQYF. The DNA of the CDR3 is TGTGCCGGCAGCTTAGAACAGGGGAGCTACGAGCAGTACTTC.

In this sample, this clonotype turned up many times. The gene calls are TRBV27 and TRBJ1-5, with D unresolved. V lost 5 bases and J 8 bases, leaving 13 bases between the germline ends. The germline V gene encodes CDR1 MNHEY and CDR2 SMNVEV (reference sequence). The CDR3 covers 13 residues. The CDR3 DNA reads TGTGCCAGCAGTCCCCATTCGGAAGAGCCCCAGCATTTT. Translating gives CASSPHSEEPQHF.

This clonotype was recorded many times. The chain uses TRBV12-3 or TRBV12-4 and TRBJ2-2; D is unclear. V was trimmed by 5 bases and J by 6 bases, leaving 10 bases between them. The CDR3 spans 13 residues. In DNA form, the CDR3 reads TGTGCCAGCAGTGCTAGGGTAGCCGGGGAGCTGTTTTTT. Translating gives CASSARVAGELFF.

The chain is built from TRBV20-1 and TRBJ1-2, with D perhaps matching TRBD1 (6 bases). Trimming pared 6 bases from V and 7 bases from J, leaving 12 bases between. Germline values: CDR1 DFQATT, CDR2 SNEGSKA (reference sequence). The CDR3 has 11 residues. The CDR3 loop reads CSATTGFGYTF. As DNA, the CDR3 is TGCAGTGCCACCACAGGGTTTGGCTACACCTTC.

This clonotype was picked up many times. In DNA, the CDR3 is TGTGCCAGCCTTACAGGGGGCGGGCAGCCCCAGCATTTT. Its protein is CASLTGGGQPQHF. The chain carries TRBV6-5 and TRBJ1-5; 9 positions agree with TRBD1. The CDR3 spans 13 residues. J was trimmed by 7 bases and V by 8 bases; bases with no gene match: 6. Germline V gives CDR1 MNHEY, CDR2 SVGAGI.

On this clonotype: The DNA is omitted, as the CDR3 cannot be located on it reliably, and the CDR3 follows TCRdb's listing. The chain has TRBV7-5 and TRBJ1-5; the D segment call TRBD1 is taken from the table without a DNA check. TRBV7-5 is a recognized pseudogene. Ends included, the CDR3 has 18 residues. The CDR3 spells CISVPETPRAPGNQPQHF.

V usage is TRBV20-1 and J usage is TRBJ2-7, with a possible D match to TRBD2 (6 bases). Trimming took 2 bases from V and 7 from J, leaving 12 bases between them. CDR1 and CDR2 from the germline V gene are DFQATT and SNEGSKA (reference sequence). The CDR3 has 12 amino acids. The CDR3 protein is CSARPRDLEQYF. CDR3 sequence (DNA): TGCAGTGCTAGACCCCGGGACTTAGAGCAGTACTTC.

This clonotype was counted between two and nine times. V gene TRBV3-1 combines with J gene TRBJ2-3; D unresolved. Deletions cut 1 base from V and 2 bases from J, with 10 bases between. This CDR3 has 15 residues. Germline assignment: CDR1 LGHDT and CDR2 YNNKEL (reference sequence). In nucleotides, the CDR3 is TGTGCCAGCAGCCAAGTAGCCTCCGCCACAGATACGCAGTATTTT. This codes for CASSQVASATDTQYF.

This clonotype was recorded at least ten times. This sequence joins TRBV6-2 or TRBV6-3 and TRBJ2-7; D gene unclear. Trimming took off 3 bases at V and 2 bases at J, with 14 bases between the two ends. The CDR3 has 15 amino acids. The germline gives CDR1 MNHEY, CDR2 SVGEGT. This CDR3 is CASSYGRARTYEQYF. The CDR3 bases are TGTGCCAGCAGTTATGGCAGAGCTAGAACCTACGAGCAGTACTTC.